The 30 T cell receptor beta chains below come from one sample, sequenced in a study of shared clonotypes between healthy human individuals. The naive CD8 fraction comprised CD45RO-negative cells positively selected for CCR7 and excluded terminally differentiated effector memory CD45RA+ cells. TCRdb's table, derived via immunoSEQ multiplex PCR, lists solely in-frame clones and lacks some. The sample lists millions of clones; about 95% were seen once. The sample was naive CD8+ T cells sorted from blood. These receptors all come from a young man in good health.

The chain is built from TRBV19 and TRBJ2-7; TRBD1 matches at 7 bases. V shed 1 base, J shed 3 bases, and the junction held 6 bases outside the gene matches. Germline loops: CDR1 LNHDA, CDR2 SQIVND (reference sequence). The CDR3 contains 15 residues. The CDR3 loop reads CASSIAVGQDYEQYF. The CDR3 DNA reads as TGTGCCAGTAGTATAGCCGTTGGACAGGACTACGAGCAGTACTTC.

The genes are TRBV12-2 and TRBJ1-3. TRBV12-2 is deemed a pseudogene. There are 16 residues in the CDR3. The CDR3 DNA follows: TGTGCAAGTCGCTTAGCGCGAGGGGACTCGGGAAACACCATATATTTT. Residues: CASRLARGDSGNTIYF.

V usage is TRBV18 and J usage is TRBJ2-7; possible D gene TRBD2, 5 bases. The CDR3 spans 14 residues. In germline, CDR1 is KGHSH, CDR2 LQKENI. Trimming stripped 2 bases from V and 3 bases from J, with 11 bases between. CDR3 nucleotides: TGTGCCAGCTCACCAGAGGAGGACGGCTACGAGCAGTACTTC. This gives the protein CASSPEEDGYEQYF.

This chain uses TRBV2 with TRBJ1-4; D is undetermined. V was shortened by 5 bases and J by 8 bases, with 18 bases between the two germline ends. CDR1 and CDR2 (germline): SNHLY, FYNNEI. CDR3 length equals 15 residues. This CDR3 is CASSPDGPSFEKLFF. The DNA of the CDR3 is TGTGCCAGCAGTCCAGACGGACCGAGTTTCGAAAAACTGTTTTTT.

As to this clone: Other nucleotide sequences in the sample specify the same CDR3. V is TRBV15 and J is TRBJ1-1; 7 bases match TRBD1. The V gene's germline CDR1 is LNHNV and CDR2 YYDKDF (reference sequence). Trimming at V came to 1 base and at J to 5 bases, leaving 4 bases not matched to a gene. This CDR3 is built from 14 residues. The CDR3 loop reads CATSRAEGATEAFF. CDR3 nucleotide sequence: TGTGCCACCAGCAGAGCTGAGGGGGCAACTGAAGCTTTCTTT.

This clone appeared once. The chain carries TRBV7-9 and TRBJ2-3; 8 bases fit TRBD1. The CDR3 loop spans 16 amino acids. J lost 2 bases, V lost 5 bases, and 9 bases had no gene match. Germline values: CDR1 SEHNR, CDR2 FQNEAQ (reference sequence). The CDR3 loop reads CASSRLDRDYTDTQYF. The CDR3 DNA follows: TGTGCCAGCAGCCGCCTGGACAGGGATTACACAGATACGCAGTATTTT.

V gene TRBV29-1 combines with J gene TRBJ1-1, with a tentative D call TRBD1 (5 bases). CDR1 and CDR2 from the germline V gene are SQVTM and ANQGSEA. There are 12 residues in the CDR3. V was shortened by 3 bases and J by 8 bases, with 13 bases between the two germline ends. The DNA of the CDR3 is TGCAGCGTTGATAGGGGTGAGGGGGAAGCTTTCTTT. This sequence encodes CSVDRGEGEAFF.

This clone came up once. The chain employs TRBV27 and TRBJ2-7; D may correspond to TRBD1 or TRBD2 (5 bases each). V was trimmed by 6 bases and J by 3 bases, leaving 21 bases between them. Germline-derived CDR1 and CDR2 are MNHEY and SMNVEV (reference sequence). The CDR3 totals 16 residues. The CDR3 DNA reads as TGTGCCAGCAGCCAACGAGGGCAGGGTAATTACTACGAGCAGTACTTC. Its translation is CASSQRGQGNYYEQYF.

J is TRBJ1-1 and V is TRBV5-6; TRBD1 matches at 7 bases. The CDR3 covers 13 residues. The J segment lost 6 bases and the V segment lost 0 bases, leaving 2 bases of the junction unmatched. Germline V gene sequence: CDR1 SGHDT, CDR2 YYEEEE. Written as DNA, the CDR3 is TGTGCCAGCAGCTTGGGCGGGACAGCTGAAGCTTTCTTT. Protein product: CASSLGGTAEAFF.

The chain joins TRBV29-1 to TRBJ2-3; D remains ambiguous. This CDR3 spans 12 amino acids. Germline assignment: CDR1 SQVTM and CDR2 ANQGSEA. Trimming cost V 0 bases and J 5 bases, with 6 bases left between them. The CDR3 sequence: CSVEESGDTQYF. As DNA, the CDR3 is TGCAGCGTTGAAGAATCCGGAGATACGCAGTATTTT.

This clone was detected once. The rearrangement uses TRBV6-5 and TRBJ2-2; D gene unclear. This CDR3 region has 12 residues. Trimming pared 6 bases from V and 6 bases from J, leaving 8 bases between. CDR1 and CDR2 from the germline V gene are MNHEY and SVGAGI. The CDR3 reads CASRVGSGELFF. The CDR3 nucleotides are TGTGCCAGCAGGGTCGGGTCCGGGGAGCTGTTTTTT.

V is TRBV9 and J is TRBJ1-1; unclear D gene. Germline CDR1 and CDR2: SGDLS and YYNGEE. The CDR3 totals 15 residues. The ends were cut back, 0 bases at V and 0 bases at J, with 9 bases in the middle. The CDR3: CASSVGVTLNTEAFF. As DNA, the CDR3 is TGTGCCAGCAGCGTAGGGGTCACATTGAACACTGAAGCTTTCTTT.

The V and J genes are TRBV7-9 and TRBJ1-1, with D unresolved. The CDR3 extends over 15 amino acids. V lost 5 bases to trimming and J lost 0 bases, with 13 bases between them. In germline, CDR1 is SEHNR, CDR2 FQNEAQ (reference sequence). The CDR3 DNA follows: TGTGCCAGCAGCCCGTTCTCGGGCATGAACACTGAAGCTTTCTTT. This gives the protein CASSPFSGMNTEAFF.

Details on this clone: In the same sample, other DNA sequences code for this CDR3. V is TRBV28 and J is TRBJ1-5, with D unclear. The germline gives CDR1 MDHEN, CDR2 SYDVKM. Trimming cost V 3 bases and J 4 bases, with 1 base left between them. The CDR3 runs 11 residues. This chain's CDR3 is CASSFNQPQHF. In nucleotides, the CDR3 is TGTGCCAGCAGTTTTAATCAGCCCCAGCATTTT.

CDR3 in amino acids: CASSDNYEQYF. In DNA, the CDR3 is TGTGCCAGCAGTGACAACTACGAGCAGTACTTC. This chain uses TRBV6-5 with TRBJ2-7, with unresolved D. Trimming cost V 5 bases and J 3 bases, with 5 bases left between them. CDR1 MNHEY and CDR2 SVGAGI come from the germline V gene. The CDR3 runs to 11 residues.

In the case of this clone: This same CDR3 is encoded by further DNA sequences in the sample. V gene TRBV5-1 combines with J gene TRBJ2-3; 13 positions match TRBD2. The germline gives CDR1 SGHRS, CDR2 YFSETQ. The V gene end was trimmed by 0 bases and the J gene end by 3 bases; junction bases not matched to a gene: 1. The CDR3 has 16 amino acids. As DNA, the CDR3 is TGCGCCAGCAGCTTGGCGACTAGCGGGAGGACAGATACGCAGTATTTT. This sequence encodes CASSLATSGRTDTQYF. Combining the CDR3 with reference TRBV5-1 and TRBJ2-3 gives the whole variable domain KAGVTQTPRYLIKTRGQQVTLSCSPISGHRSVSWYQQTPGQGLQFLFEYFSETQRNKGNFPGRFSGRQFSNSRSEMNVSTLELGDSALYLCASSLATSGRTDTQYFGPGTRLTVL.

V is TRBV19 and J is TRBJ1-1, with a weak D call TRBD1 (6 bases). CDR1 is LNHDA and CDR2 is SQIVND in the germline V gene (reference sequence). V was shortened by 3 bases and J by 3 bases, with 8 bases between the two germline ends. The CDR3 has 13 residues. This CDR3 reads CASSMTGYTEAFF. Written as DNA, the CDR3 is TGTGCCAGTAGTATGACAGGTTACACTGAAGCTTTCTTT.

The genes are TRBV19 and TRBJ2-5, with D perhaps TRBD1 (6 bases). Deletions cut 4 bases from V and 5 bases from J, with 17 bases between. Germline V gene lookup returns CDR1 LNHDA and CDR2 SQIVND (reference sequence). CDR3 length equals 15 residues. CDR3 region: CASSTNQGFPETQYF. The CDR3, as DNA: TGTGCCAGTAGTACCAATCAGGGGTTTCCGGAGACCCAGTACTTC. Together with reference TRBV19 and TRBJ2-5, the CDR3 gives the full variable domain: DGGITQSPKYLFRKEGQNVTLSCEQNLNHDAMYWYRQDPGQGLRLIYYSQIVNDFQKGDIAEGYSVSREKKESFPLTVTSAQKNPTAFYLCASSTNQGFPETQYFGPGTRLLVL.

The V and J genes are TRBV7-9 and TRBJ2-4; D is perhaps TRBD2 (6 bases). There are 16 residues in the CDR3. The V and J ends lost 3 bases and 0 bases respectively, with 12 bases between them. Germline assignment: CDR1 SEHNR and CDR2 FQNEAQ (reference sequence). DNA of the CDR3: TGTGCCAGCAGCTTTCCGGAGGGCGTAGCCAAAAACATTCAGTACTTC. It yields the protein CASSFPEGVAKNIQYF.

This chain joins TRBV4-1 and TRBJ1-1, with D maybe TRBD1 (6 bases). This CDR3 comprises 14 residues. V shed 1 base and J shed 3 bases, with 9 bases lying between them. Germline V CDR1 and CDR2: MGHRA, YSYEKL. This chain's CDR3 is CASSQVQGYTEAFF. The CDR3 DNA reads as TGCGCCAGCAGCCAAGTTCAGGGGTACACTGAAGCTTTCTTT.

V is TRBV11-2 and J is TRBJ1-3; D remains ambiguous. The CDR3 has 17 residues. V was clipped by 0 bases and J by 4 bases, with 16 bases between them. Germline lookup yields CDR1 SGHAT and CDR2 FQNNGV. CDR3 sequence: CASSLDYRATGGNTIYF. For the CDR3, the DNA is TGTGCCAGCAGCTTAGATTATAGGGCGACGGGCGGAAACACCATATATTTT.

The chain recombines TRBV19 with TRBJ2-2; D is unclear. Per germline, CDR1 LNHDA and CDR2 SQIVND (reference sequence). V dropped 0 bases and J dropped 6 bases, with 5 bases sitting between them. The CDR3 is made up of 13 amino acids. CDR3 amino acids: CASSIDLAGELFF. The CDR3 nucleotides read TGTGCCAGTAGTATAGATCTTGCCGGGGAGCTGTTTTTT.

CDR3 protein: CASSLGAGGVNTEAFF. The CDR3 nucleotides read TGTGCCAGCAGCTTAGGGGCAGGGGGCGTGAACACTGAAGCTTTCTTT. This chain uses TRBV13 with TRBJ1-1, with 8 positions matching TRBD1. Trimming removed 0 bases from V and 0 bases from J; junction bases left unmatched: 3. The germline V gene has CDR1 PRHDT and CDR2 FYEKMQ (reference sequence). The CDR3 runs 16 residues.

The chain recombines TRBV6-4 with TRBJ1-1, with D maybe TRBD1 (5 bases). Germline CDR1 is MRHNA and CDR2 is SNTAGT. The CDR3 contains 15 residues. Trimming pared 4 bases from V and 1 base from J, leaving 13 bases between. The DNA of the CDR3 is TGTGCCAGCAGTGCTTCCTGGGGGGAGAACACTGAAGCTTTCTTT. This codes for CASSASWGENTEAFF.

CDR3 region: CASSLGLGGTRGNTIYF. CDR3 DNA: TGTGCCAGCAGCCTCGGCCTGGGGGGGACCCGTGGAAACACCATATATTTT. The chain combines TRBV13 with TRBJ1-3; D is perhaps TRBD1 (5 bases). The V end lost 5 bases, the J end lost 3 bases, and 20 bases lay between the germline ends. The CDR3 loop spans 17 amino acids. Germline CDR1 is PRHDT and CDR2 is FYEKMQ (reference sequence).

This clone has a single count. The rearrangement links TRBV6-5 to TRBJ2-7; D remains ambiguous. CDR1 MNHEY and CDR2 SVGAGI come from the germline V gene. This CDR3 is built from 14 residues. The V gene lost 6 bases and the J gene lost 0 bases, with 12 bases spanning the gap. The CDR3 sequence: CASSLLSSSYEQYF. CDR3 in DNA: TGTGCCAGCAGCCTTCTTAGTAGCTCCTACGAGCAGTACTTC.

The rearrangement links TRBV10-3 to TRBJ2-7; 10 bases fit TRBD2. The CDR3 is 15 residues long. After removal of 6 bases from V and 1 base from J, the junction contained 6 bases not matched to a gene. The V gene's germline CDR1 is ENHRY and CDR2 SYGVKD. The CDR3 coding sequence is TGTGCCATCAGGAACGAGCGGGAGGGATCCTACGAGCAGTACTTC. It translates to CAIRNEREGSYEQYF.

Notes on this clone: The sample holds other DNA sequences that translate to the same CDR3. The CDR3 bases are TGTGCCAGCAGTTTAGGGGGGGGCGGGGAGCTGTTTTTT. It specifies CASSLGGGGELFF. The chain couples TRBV27 to TRBJ2-2; 7 bases line up with TRBD2. CDR3 length equals 13 residues. Losses at the gene ends were 2 bases for V and 7 bases for J; bases not matched to a gene: 1. Germline V gene lookup returns CDR1 MNHEY and CDR2 SMNVEV (reference sequence).

As regards this clone: The sample has other DNA sequences that encode this CDR3 too. This CDR3 reads CASSLDRASYEQYF. Written as DNA, the CDR3 is TGTGCCAGCAGCTTGGACAGGGCCTCCTACGAGCAGTACTTC. This chain connects TRBV5-5 to TRBJ2-7, with TRBD1 as a possible D gene (6 bases). Germline V gene sequence: CDR1 SGHKS, CDR2 YYEKEE (reference sequence). The CDR3 is 14 residues long. V dropped 0 bases and J dropped 0 bases, with 7 bases sitting between them.

The gene calls are TRBV20-1 and TRBJ1-1; no firm D call. V lost 6 bases and J 4 bases, leaving 9 bases between the germline ends. Looked up from germline, CDR1 is DFQATT and CDR2 is SNEGSKA (reference sequence). The CDR3 runs 11 residues. The CDR3 DNA reads as TGCAGTGCCTTCGTAGGCACTGAAGCTTTCTTT. Its protein product is CSAFVGTEAFF.